The rows below give T cell receptor beta chains drawn from one sample of a study of blood T cell repertoires in COVID-19. Only in-frame clones appear in the TCRdb table, and some are missing; sequencing was by immunoSEQ multiplex PCR. The sample has 85,000 to 120,000 clones, about 85% seen once. Specimen: peripheral blood. These receptor sequences come from a man aged 45 to 65 with active COVID-19. Both conserved end residues are part of each CDR3. A D gene is named only where the DNA matches it firmly. Clone size is not always given. Where it is, it says once, few, many or a class for expanded clones.

clone_size	v_call	j_call	d_call	cdr3_nt	cdr3_aa
.	TRBV7-8	TRBJ1-2	.	TGTGCCAGCAGCCAGGGGAGGGACGGCGGCTACACCTTC	CASSQGRDGGYTF
few	TRBV18	TRBJ1-3	.	TGTGCCAGCTCGGCCAGGGAAGCCTCTGGAAACACCATATATTTT	CASSAREASGNTIYF
.	TRBV11-3	TRBJ2-7	.	TGTGCCAGCAGCTTCCCAACGACATGTACCTACGAGCAGTACTTC	CASSFPTTCTYEQYF
.	TRBV19	TRBJ1-5	TRBD1	TGTGCCAGTGGACAGGGGAGACAGCCCCAGCATTTT	CASGQGRQPQHF
.	TRBV6-2/TRBV6-3	TRBJ2-1	TRBD2	TGTGCCAGCAGTTTTAAGCGGGGGAGATACAATGAGCAGTTCTTC	CASSFKRGRYNEQFF
.	TRBV5-1	TRBJ1-1	.	TGCGCCAGCAGCATGACACAGGCGAACACTGAAGCTTTCTTT	CASSMTQANTEAFF
.	TRBV3-1/TRBV3-2	TRBJ1-4	TRBD1	TGTGCCAGCAGCCAAGCGGGAGGGGGCACCTTTGAAAAACTGTTTTTT	CASSQAGGGTFEKLFF
.	TRBV7-3	TRBJ2-5	TRBD2	TGTGCCAGCAGCTTGAGCCGCGCCGGGACTAGCGGAGGAGAGACCCAGTACTTC	CASSLSRAGTSGGETQYF
.	TRBV6-5	TRBJ1-6	.	TGTGCCAGCAGCCTTACCCAGGGGTCCGATTCACCCCTCCACTTT	CASSLTQGSDSPLHF
few	TRBV18	TRBJ1-5	.	TGTGCCAGCTCACCAGGGGGCGATCAGCCCCAGCATTTT	CASSPGGDQPQHF
.	TRBV19	TRBJ2-3	TRBD2	TGTGCCAGTAGTATTCGACCGGGACTACTAACAGATACGCAGTATTTT	CASSIRPGLLTDTQYF
.	TRBV19	TRBJ1-2	.	TGTGCCAGTAGTGCCAGGAGGGGAAAGAACTATGGCTACACCTTC	CASSARRGKNYGYTF
.	TRBV10-3	TRBJ1-2	TRBD1	TGTGCCATCAGTGACCCCCGGGACAGGGGATCGAGTGGCTACACCTTC	CAISDPRDRGSSGYTF
.	TRBV5-5	TRBJ1-2	TRBD1	TGTGCCAGCAGCTTGGGGGACAGGGTAAACTATGGCTACACCTTC	CASSLGDRVNYGYTF